These T cell receptor beta chains were read from a single sample in a study of blood T cell repertoires in COVID-19. Clones were sequenced by immunoSEQ multiplex PCR, and TCRdb holds only the in-frame ones, with some missing. The sample holds about 50,000 clones, about nine tenths seen once. Sequenced sample: peripheral blood. The receptors were gathered from a man aged 35-49 years with acute or convalescent COVID-19. Both conserved end residues are part of each CDR3. D genes are given only for firm matches. Only some rows state a clone size, as once, few, many or a class for expanded clones.

d_gene	v_gene	j_gene	abundance	CDR3nt	CDR3aa
NA	TRBV19	TRBJ2-7	NA	TGTGCCAGTAGTATGATTAGTGTCAGGGTGGAGGAGCAGTACTTC	CASSMISVRVEEQYF
NA	TRBV28	TRBJ1-5	NA	TGTGCCAGCAGTTTTCTGACTTCAAATCAGCCCCAGCATTTT	CASSFLTSNQPQHF
NA	TRBV20-1	TRBJ2-3	NA	TGCAGTGCTAGTGTAGGGCTAGCTCTCACAGATACGCAGTATTTT	CSASVGLALTDTQYF
TRBD2	TRBV7-9	TRBJ2-1	NA	TGTGCCAGCAGCGCGACTGGACTAGCGGCTTTAGGTGAGCAGTTCTTC	CASSATGLAALGEQFF
TRBD2	TRBV5-4	TRBJ2-1	NA	TGTGCCAGCAGCGGTGTGGCGGGGGGTTCCTACAATGAGCAGTTCTTC	CASSGVAGGSYNEQFF
NA	TRBV2	TRBJ1-4	NA	TGTGCCAGCAGTGACCAGCGAGGTGAAAAACTGTTTTTT	CASSDQRGEKLFF
NA	TRBV12-3/TRBV12-4	TRBJ1-1	NA	TGTGCCAGCAGACCCACAGGGAACACTGAAGCTTTCTTT	CASRPTGNTEAFF
NA	TRBV15	TRBJ1-2	NA	TGTGCCACCAGCAGAGGCCCGGACTATGGCTACACCTTC	CATSRGPDYGYTF
TRBD2	TRBV4-1	TRBJ2-7	NA	TGCGCCAGCAGCCAAGATTTAGGGACTAGCGGGAGACGGTCCTACGAGCAGTACTTC	CASSQDLGTSGRRSYEQYF
NA	TRBV13	TRBJ2-6	NA	TGTGCCAGCAGCTCCCCGGGTTCTGGGGCCAACGTCCTGACTTTC	CASSSPGSGANVLTF
TRBD2	TRBV29-1	TRBJ2-1	NA	TGCAGCGTTGGGCTAGCGGGAGGGCCGGGGCAGTTCTTC	CSVGLAGGPGQFF
NA	TRBV4-3	TRBJ2-1	NA	TGCGCCAGCAGCCCGCTACTCCAATACAATGAGCAGTTCTTC	CASSPLLQYNEQFF
TRBD1	TRBV4-2	TRBJ2-5	NA	TGTGCCAGCAGCCCACCCGGACAGGGGGGAGAGACCCAGTACTTC	CASSPPGQGGETQYF
NA	TRBV6-1	TRBJ1-3	NA	TGTGCCAGCAGTGAAGTCAACTCTGGAAACACCATATATTTT	CASSEVNSGNTIYF
TRBD1	TRBV6-5	TRBJ1-2	NA	TGTGCCAGCAGCCTCGGACAGGGGGCTGGTGGCTACACCTTC	CASSLGQGAGGYTF
TRBD1	TRBV7-9	TRBJ2-1	NA	TGTGCCAGCAGCCGAGGGGGCGGAAGATACAATGAGCAGTTCTTC	CASSRGGGRYNEQFF
NA	TRBV27	TRBJ2-2	NA	TGTGCCAGCACGCGGACAGTCCCTCCCGGGGAGCTGTTTTTT	CASTRTVPPGELFF
TRBD2	TRBV24-1	TRBJ2-2	NA	TGTGCCACCAGTGAGCGTGGGAGGGCCCTCCGGACCGGGGAGCTGTTTTTT	CATSERGRALRTGELFF
NA	TRBV15	TRBJ1-3	NA	TGTGCCGCCCAACAGTACAGGGCGGTAGGAAACACCATATATTTT	CAAQQYRAVGNTIYF
TRBD2	TRBV11-2	TRBJ2-2	NA	TGTGCCAGCAGCCCCCGACTAGCGGGAGAATTGAGTGCCGGGGAGCTGTTTTTT	CASSPRLAGELSAGELFF
TRBD1	TRBV6-2/TRBV6-3	TRBJ2-7	NA	TGTGCCAGCAGTTATCCAGGACAGGTCCGCGAGCAGTACTTC	CASSYPGQVREQYF
NA	TRBV4-2	TRBJ1-1	NA	TGTGCCAGCAGGGGACACCTAAAGAACACTGAAGCTTTCTTT	CASRGHLKNTEAFF
NA	TRBV5-1	TRBJ1-2	NA	TGCGCCAGCAGCGAACAGGGTGCAGGCTATGGCTACACCTTC	CASSEQGAGYGYTF
NA	TRBV4-1	TRBJ1-4	NA	TGCGCCAGCAGCCCCGGACGGGGAGCAACTAATGAAAAACTGTTTTTT	CASSPGRGATNEKLFF
NA	TRBV28	TRBJ1-3	NA	TGTGCCAGCAGGTGGTGGGGGGGCGGCTCTGGAAACACCATATATTTT	CASRWWGGGSGNTIYF
NA	TRBV30	TRBJ1-2	NA	TGTGCCTGGAGCCCCGTCGATGAGAACTATGGCTACACCTTC	CAWSPVDENYGYTF
NA	TRBV10-3	TRBJ1-2	NA	TGTGCCATCAGTCAGGGGAAGGGATATGGCTACACCTTC	CAISQGKGYGYTF
NA	TRBV19	TRBJ2-7	NA	TGTGCCAGTAGTATTAGGGGAACCTACGAGCAGTACTTC	CASSIRGTYEQYF
NA	TRBV28	TRBJ2-7	few	TGTGCCAGCAGTTTCCCGCAGGGGCTGATAAGCGAGCAGTACTTC	CASSFPQGLISEQYF
TRBD1	TRBV4-1	TRBJ2-2	once	TGCGCCAGCAGCCAAGTCGCTGGGACAGGTTCCACCGGGGAGCTGTTTTTT	CASSQVAGTGSTGELFF